This T cell receptor beta chain was retrieved from a study of blood T cell repertoires in COVID-19. Background on the study: From the United States, Italy and Spain came samples of acute and convalescent COVID-19.

In the authors' methods: Amplification with reference gene primers provided the estimates of nucleated cell counts. Clones were read by immunoSEQ multiplex PCR, and TCRdb kept only the in-frame ones, dropping some. Clone size and V and J calls were adopted from that table, with D and trimming inferred from the DNA. The sample has more than 85,000 clones; over 75% are singletons. CDR1 and CDR2 (germline): LGHNA, YNFKEQ. The CDR3 sequence is 17 residues long. V lost 4 bases, J lost 5 bases, and 12 bases stayed unmatched. Sample: peripheral blood. The sequence was obtained from a woman in her fifties or sixties with acute or convalescent COVID-19. V gene TRBV4-2 combines with J gene TRBJ2-3; TRBD2 matches 10 bases. The CDR3 loop reads CASSLRTGAGGGDTQYF. CDR3 bases: TGTGCCAGCAGCCTCCGGACTGGAGCGGGGGGGGGAGATACGCAGTATTTT.